Shown below are 23 T cell receptor beta chains from a single sample sequenced in a study of monozygotic twins with inflammatory bowel disease. TCRdb re-called the 5' RACE reads and gives one entry per CDR3 protein, without DNA. This table lists approximately 330,000 distinct CDR3 sequences. Sequencing input: blood. These receptors were obtained from a human donor with ulcerative colitis or Crohn's disease, or a healthy co-twin of an affected twin (not recorded which).

The chain links TRBV28 to TRBJ2-2. The CDR3 is 13 amino acids. In germline, CDR1 is MDHEN, CDR2 SYDVKM. The CDR3 sequence is CASSFMAAGELFF.

V is TRBV4-3 and J is TRBJ1-6; TCRdb proposes TRBD1, but this gene call is untestable without DNA. The CDR3 sequence is 16 residues long. Germline assignment: CDR1 LGHNA and CDR2 YSLEER. CDR3 amino acids: CASSRMATGDNSPLHF.

The rearrangement uses TRBV9 and TRBJ2-2; checking the TCRdb D call of TRBD1 is not possible without DNA. CDR3 size: 15 residues. Per the germline V gene, CDR1 is SGDLS and CDR2 is YYNGEE. The CDR3 is CASSVGTSNTGELFF.

The chain employs TRBV29-1 and TRBJ2-3; the TCRdb D gene call, TRBD1, has no DNA to confirm it. The CDR3 covers 12 residues. The germline V gene encodes CDR1 SQVTM and CDR2 ANQGSEA. This CDR3 is CSVAGQIDTQYF.

The chain combines TRBV5-1 with TRBJ2-3; TCRdb selects TRBD1, and the lack of DNA leaves this call unchecked. The CDR3 is 17 amino acids. CDR1 and CDR2 from the germline V gene are SGHRS and YFSETQ. The CDR3 sequence is CASSLGFGGTNTDTQYF.

The J gene is TRBJ1-1, the V gene TRBV4-3; as DNA is missing, the TRBD1 call by TCRdb cannot be tested. CDR1 is LGHNA, CDR2 YSLEER, per germline. This CDR3 is 16 amino acids long. CDR3 sequence: CASSQGTGALNTEAFF.

J is TRBJ1-6 and V is TRBV25-1. The CDR3 sequence is 17 residues long. The germline V gene has CDR1 MGHDK and CDR2 SYGVNS. This chain's CDR3 is CASSDRAGTNYNSPLHF.

The J gene is TRBJ2-4, the V gene TRBV28; TCRdb names TRBD2, which stays unverified in the absence of DNA. From germline, CDR1 is MDHEN and CDR2 SYDVKM. The CDR3 runs 14 residues. CDR3: CASSLGLDRNIQYF.

The CDR3 sequence is CASSLNRDQPQHF. The gene calls are TRBV12-3 or TRBV12-4 and TRBJ1-5; the TCRdb call, TRBD1, lacks DNA for checking. The CDR3 has 13 residues.

The V gene is TRBV6-2 or TRBV6-3, the J gene TRBJ2-1; there is no DNA to check the TCRdb D call of TRBD1. The CDR3 length is 16 residues. The germline gives CDR1 MNHEY, CDR2 SVGEGT. This CDR3 is CASSQTPLSSYNEQFF.

The chain's CDR3 is CASSPIGSSGRPDGELFF. The genes are TRBV3-1 and TRBJ2-2; lacking DNA, the TRBD1 call made by TCRdb goes unchecked. Germline CDR1 is LGHDT and CDR2 is YNNKEL (reference sequence). The CDR3 runs to 18 residues. Variable domain in full (rest from reference TRBV3-1 and TRBJ2-2): DTAVSQTPKYLVTQMGNDKSIKCEQNLGHDTMYWYKQDSKKFLKIMFSYNNKELIINETVPNRFSPKSPDKAHLNLHINSLELGDSAVYFCASSPIGSSGRPDGELFFGEGSRLTVL.

The chain employs TRBV10-3 and TRBJ2-1; TCRdb proposes TRBD1, but this gene call is untestable without DNA. Germline V CDR1 and CDR2: ENHRY, SYGVKD. This CDR3 is built from 14 residues. CDR3 sequence: CAISGGVAYNEQFF.

This chain links TRBV12-3 or TRBV12-4 with TRBJ1-6. This CDR3 comprises 16 residues. CDR3 region: CASGKLQGFAGSPLHF.

The chain couples TRBV6-1 to TRBJ1-2; with no DNA, the TCRdb D assignment of TRBD1 cannot be verified. CDR3 length: 14 residues. Germline V gives CDR1 MNHNS, CDR2 SASEGT. CDR3 in amino acids: CASSPDRRNYGYTF.

The genes are TRBV18 and TRBJ2-5; lacking DNA, the TRBD1 call made by TCRdb goes unchecked. Germline V CDR1 and CDR2: KGHSH, LQKENI. The CDR3 is 15 residues long. CDR3 region: CASSQTGTGQETQYF. Variable domain in full (rest from reference TRBV18 and TRBJ2-5): NAGVMQNPRHLVRRRGQEARLRCSPMKGHSHVYWYRQLPEEGLKFMVYLQKENIIDESGMPKERFSAEFPKEGPSILRIQQVVRGDSAAYFCASSQTGTGQETQYFGPGTRLLVL.

The genes are TRBV21-1 and TRBJ1-5; the D call from TCRdb, TRBD1, cannot be confirmed without DNA. TRBV21-1 is shown as a pseudogene. CDR3 length: 16 residues. This CDR3 reads CASSNKSGLSGQPQHF.

This sequence joins TRBV6-6 and TRBJ2-2; checking the TCRdb D call of TRBD1 is not possible without DNA. Germline CDR1 MNHNY, CDR2 SVGAGI (reference sequence). The CDR3 runs 14 residues. CDR3 amino acids: CASSYSRDAGELFF.

V usage is TRBV5-5 and J usage is TRBJ2-5; TCRdb proposes TRBD2, but this gene call is untestable without DNA. CDR3 length equals 14 residues. The germline gives CDR1 SGHKS, CDR2 YYEKEE (reference sequence). The CDR3 protein is CASSQLAYGETQYF. The full variable domain, rest sourced from reference TRBV5-5 and TRBJ2-5, is DAGVTQSPTHLIKTRGQQVTLRCSPISGHKSVSWYQQVLGQGPQFIFQYYEKEERGRGNFPDRFSARQFPNYSSELNVNALLLGDSALYLCASSQLAYGETQYFGPGTRLLVL.

This chain links TRBV7-8 with TRBJ1-1; no DNA is available, so the TRBD1 call from TCRdb remains unchecked. The CDR3 totals 19 residues. Germline values: CDR1 SGHVS, CDR2 FQNEAQ. CDR3: CASSLRSGGAAGFFAEAFF.

The rearrangement links TRBV20-1 to TRBJ2-1; the TCRdb call, TRBD1, lacks DNA for checking. This CDR3 has 12 residues. Germline V gene sequence: CDR1 DFQATT, CDR2 SNEGSKA (reference sequence). CDR3 protein: CSATEQGQQQFF.

The CDR3 region is CASREPGANYGYTF. The chain recombines TRBV5-1 with TRBJ1-2. In germline, CDR1 is SGHRS, CDR2 YFSETQ. The CDR3 loop spans 14 amino acids.

This rearrangement joins TRBV28 to TRBJ2-1; TCRdb selects TRBD2, and the lack of DNA leaves this call unchecked. The CDR3 covers 17 residues. Per germline, CDR1 MDHEN and CDR2 SYDVKM. This CDR3 is CAASSGLAGVNYNEQFF.

The chain couples TRBV20-1 to TRBJ1-2. This CDR3 is built from 13 residues. The germline gives CDR1 DFQATT, CDR2 SNEGSKA (reference sequence). The CDR3 is CSARGAAQHGYTF.